Shown below are 24 T cell receptor beta chains from a single sample sequenced in a study of blood T cell repertoires in COVID-19. Sequencing was performed with immunoSEQ multiplex PCR; in TCRdb, only in-frame clones are kept and a portion is missing. This sample yields roughly 130,000 clones, of which about 82% are seen a single time; 15% to 20% belongs to the top ten. The sample consisted of peripheral blood. These receptors were collected from a man aged 55 to 69 with active or convalescent COVID-19.

The gene calls are TRBV24-1 and TRBJ2-7; D is unclear. V lost 6 bases and J lost 2, with 7 bases in between. Germline V CDR1 and CDR2: KGHDR, SFDVKD. This CDR3 is built from 12 residues. CDR3 sequence (DNA): TGTGCCACCAGTCCAGGCCCCTACGAGCAGTACTTC. It translates to CATSPGPYEQYF.

The chain employs TRBV3-1 (or the pseudogene TRBV3-2) and TRBJ2-1; possible D gene TRBD2, 5 bases. The germline V gene encodes CDR1 LGHDT and CDR2 YNNKEL (reference sequence). The CDR3 contains 13 residues. V lost 4 bases, J lost 8 bases, and 12 bases lay in between. CDR3 amino acids: CASSRQLVHEQFF. DNA for the CDR3: TGTGCCAGCAGCCGCCAACTAGTCCATGAGCAGTTCTTC.

The J gene is TRBJ2-3, the V gene TRBV10-3; 12 positions agree with TRBD2. The CDR3 is 16 residues long. Germline V lookup: CDR1 ENHRY, CDR2 SYGVKD. V lost 6 bases to trimming and J lost 0 bases; unmatched junction nucleotides: 4. The DNA for the CDR3 is TGTGCCATCAGGACTAGCGGGAGACCCAGCACAGATACGCAGTATTTT. It encodes CAIRTSGRPSTDTQYF.

The rearrangement uses TRBV18 and TRBJ1-6; possibly TRBD1 for D (6 bases). Germline CDR1 and CDR2: KGHSH and LQKENI. V was cut by 3 bases and J by 6 bases, with 9 bases left in between. The CDR3 consists of 14 residues. Written as DNA, the CDR3 is TGTGCCAGCTCACCGGACAGATTTAATTCACCCCTCCACTTT. This sequence encodes CASSPDRFNSPLHF. The variable domain in full, completed from reference TRBV18 and TRBJ1-6, reads NAGVMQNPRHLVRRRGQEARLRCSPMKGHSHVYWYRQLPEEGLKFMVYLQKENIIDESGMPKERFSAEFPKEGPSILRIQQVVRGDSAAYFCASSPDRFNSPLHFGNGTRLTVT.

The chain carries TRBV4-3 and TRBJ2-1, with 11 bases identical to TRBD1. The germline gives CDR1 LGHNA, CDR2 YSLEER. V lost 4 bases and J lost 3; bases outside the gene matches: 11. This CDR3 is built from 18 residues. CDR3 bases: TGCGCCAGCAGCCCCCAGGACAGGGGGCTCACTAGCTACAATGAGCAGTTCTTC. It specifies CASSPQDRGLTSYNEQFF.

The rearrangement links TRBV19 to TRBJ2-1; TRBD2 matches 7 bases. There are 14 residues in the CDR3. Per the germline V gene, CDR1 is LNHDA and CDR2 is SQIVND (reference sequence). Trimming cost V 3 bases and J 8 bases; bases outside gene matches: 7. CDR3 protein: CASSILAGRDEQFF. For the CDR3, the DNA is TGTGCCAGTAGTATCCTGGCAGGGAGGGATGAGCAGTTCTTC.

The rearrangement joins TRBV19 to TRBJ2-7; 10 bases are shared with TRBD1. The CDR3 sequence is 15 residues long. Germline assignment: CDR1 LNHDA and CDR2 SQIVND (reference sequence). After removal of 8 bases from V and 4 bases from J, the junction contained 11 bases not matched to a gene. The chain's CDR3 is CASALAGTGDYEQYF. CDR3 DNA: TGTGCCAGTGCCCTGGCGGGGACAGGGGATTACGAGCAGTACTTC.

V is TRBV7-2 and J is TRBJ2-3; TRBD2 aligns across 9 bases. V shed 5 bases, J shed 6 bases, and the junction held 6 bases outside the gene matches. The CDR3 runs 14 residues. From germline, CDR1 is SGHTA and CDR2 FQGNSA. The CDR3 reads CASSTSSGMDTQYF. As DNA, the CDR3 is TGTGCCAGCAGCACCTCTAGCGGGATGGATACGCAGTATTTT.

The V gene is TRBV2, the J gene TRBJ2-5; D perhaps matches TRBD1 (6 bases). This CDR3 is built from 14 residues. Germline V gene sequence: CDR1 SNHLY, CDR2 FYNNEI. Trimming pared 4 bases from V and 2 bases from J, leaving 11 bases between. The CDR3 coding sequence is TGTGCCAGCAGTGCCCACAGGGTTCAAGAGACCCAGTACTTC. Its protein product is CASSAHRVQETQYF.

This clone was seen a single time. The chain links TRBV3-1 (or the pseudogene TRBV3-2) to TRBJ1-5; D unresolved. This CDR3 has 13 amino acids. With 0 bases removed from V and 6 bases from J, the gap between germline ends came to 6 bases. Germline-derived CDR1 and CDR2 are LGHDT and YNNKEL (reference sequence). For the CDR3, the DNA is TGTGCCAGCAGCCAAGACCTCGGTCAGCCCCAGCATTTT. The encoded protein is CASSQDLGQPQHF.

The chain is built from TRBV27 and TRBJ2-7; TRBD2 matches 7 bases. This CDR3 comprises 13 residues. Germline assignment: CDR1 MNHEY and CDR2 SMNVEV (reference sequence). With 2 bases clipped from V and 3 bases from J, the junction kept 1 base outside the gene matches. The CDR3 reads CASSLSGNYEQYF. CDR3 sequence (DNA): TGTGCCAGCAGTTTAAGCGGGAACTACGAGCAGTACTTC.

With regard to this clone: A junction boundary mismatches the germline segment, possibly from a read error. This chain links TRBV19 with TRBJ2-7; 9 bases line up with TRBD2. The CDR3 length is 13 residues. Per germline, CDR1 LNHDA and CDR2 SQIVND (reference sequence). Here the CDR3 DNA reads TGTGCCAGCAGTAGCGGGAGAGGCGACGAGCAGTACTTC. This codes for CASSSGRGDEQYF. The whole variable domain, filled in from reference TRBV19 and TRBJ2-7, reads DGGITQSPKYLFRKEGQNVTLSCEQNLNHDAMYWYRQDPGQGLRLIYYSQIVNDFQKGDIAEGYSVSREKKESFPLTVTSAQKNPTAFYLCASSSGRGDEQYFGPGTRLTVT.

This rearrangement joins TRBV18 to TRBJ2-7; the match to TRBD1 covers 10 bases. J lost 2 bases, V lost 3 bases, and 1 base had no gene match. Germline V CDR1 and CDR2: KGHSH, LQKENI. The CDR3 is 14 amino acids. CDR3 residues: CASSPGTGAYEQYF. The DNA of the CDR3 is TGTGCCAGCTCACCGGGGACAGGGGCCTACGAGCAGTACTTC.

DNA of the CDR3: TGTGCCAGCAGCTTAGCGGCAGGGGAGGGGTATGGCTACACCTTC. Translated, it gives CASSLAAGEGYGYTF. The chain couples TRBV7-9 to TRBJ1-2; D is perhaps TRBD1 (6 bases). Trimming shortened V by 0 bases and J by 5 bases, and 13 bases separated the two germline ends. Germline V gene data show CDR1 as SEHNR and CDR2 as FQNEAQ (reference sequence). The CDR3 runs 15 residues. Supplemented by reference TRBV7-9 and TRBJ1-2, the full variable domain reads DTGVSQNPRHKITKRGQNVTFRCDPISEHNRLYWYRQTLGQGPEFLTYFQNEAQLEKSRLLSDRFSAERPKGSFSTLEIQRTEQGDSAMYLCASSLAAGEGYGYTFGSGTRLTVV.

This clone was picked up a small number of times. This chain links TRBV4-3 with TRBJ2-1; tentative D call: TRBD1 (6 bases). Trimming removed 1 base from V and 3 bases from J, with 10 bases in between. This CDR3 spans 15 amino acids. CDR1 is LGHNA and CDR2 is YSLEER in the germline V gene. CDR3 amino acids: CASSQGTAIYNEQFF. The DNA for the CDR3 is TGCGCCAGCAGCCAAGGGACAGCCATCTACAATGAGCAGTTCTTC.

The rearrangement uses TRBV11-2 and TRBJ1-1, with D uncertain. There are 14 residues in the CDR3. The germline V gene encodes CDR1 SGHAT and CDR2 FQNNGV. Trimming took off 3 bases at V and 3 bases at J, with 11 bases between the two ends. CDR3 bases: TGTGCCAGCAGCTTGGTTCGAGGGCACACTGAAGCTTTCTTT. Translation gives CASSLVRGHTEAFF.

This sequence joins TRBV6-1 and TRBJ2-7; maybe TRBD1 (5 bases). From germline, CDR1 is MNHNS and CDR2 SASEGT. V was shortened by 1 base and J by 8 bases, with 18 bases between the two germline ends. This CDR3 region has 15 residues. The CDR3 spells CASSEGRVRNQKQYF. For the CDR3, the DNA is TGTGCCAGCAGTGAAGGCAGGGTTCGGAATCAGAAGCAGTACTTC.

As concerns this clone: This sample also contains other DNA sequences that code for the same CDR3. The J gene is TRBJ2-5, the V gene TRBV7-2, with 8 bases lining up with TRBD1. Germline V gene lookup returns CDR1 SGHTA and CDR2 FQGNSA. CDR3 length: 13 residues. With 5 bases clipped from V and 5 bases from J, the junction kept 4 bases outside the gene matches. CDR3 sequence reads: CASSLRTGETQYF. The CDR3 bases are TGTGCCAGCAGCCTACGGACAGGGGAGACCCAGTACTTC.

This rearrangement joins TRBV7-2 to TRBJ1-1; D is possibly TRBD1 (5 bases). Germline lookup yields CDR1 SGHTA and CDR2 FQGNSA. Trimming stripped 6 bases from V and 0 bases from J, with 14 bases between. This CDR3 is built from 15 residues. The CDR3 nucleotides read TGTGCCAGCAGTCCAAGGGGTAGCATGAACACTGAAGCTTTCTTT. This translates into CASSPRGSMNTEAFF. The complete variable domain, with remaining parts taken from reference TRBV7-2 and TRBJ1-1, reads GAGVSQSPSNKVTEKGKDVELRCDPISGHTALYWYRQSLGQGLEFLIYFQGNSAPDKSGLPSDRFSAERTGGSVSTLTIQRTQQEDSAVYLCASSPRGSMNTEAFFGQGTRLTVV.

The rearrangement links TRBV6-5 to TRBJ2-1; TRBD2 aligns across 10 bases. This CDR3 is built from 14 residues. The germline gives CDR1 MNHEY, CDR2 SVGAGI. The ends lost 4 bases at V and 7 bases at J; junction bases unmatched: 4. CDR3 in amino acids: CASSFGLAENEQFF. DNA for the CDR3: TGTGCCAGCAGTTTCGGACTAGCGGAGAATGAGCAGTTCTTC.

The chain combines TRBV15 with TRBJ2-2, with 8 positions matching TRBD2. This CDR3 contains 18 residues. Germline CDR1 is LNHNV and CDR2 is YYDKDF (reference sequence). With V trimmed by 0 bases and J by 5 bases, 11 bases remained unmatched. This CDR3 reads CATSRDAYGSGGTGELFF. In DNA form, the CDR3 reads TGTGCCACCAGCAGAGATGCATATGGGAGCGGGGGTACCGGGGAGCTGTTTTTT.

The V call is TRBV5-1, the J call TRBJ2-5; TRBD2 matches 11 bases. The CDR3 sequence is 16 residues long. V lost 0 bases, J lost 5 bases, and 6 bases stayed unmatched. Germline CDR1 SGHRS, CDR2 YFSETQ. The CDR3 bases are TGCGCCAGCAGCTTGGCCCTAGCGGGAGGAGGCGAGACCCAGTACTTC. Residues: CASSLALAGGGETQYF.

This chain uses TRBV7-2 with TRBJ1-4; D might be TRBD1 (5 bases). This CDR3 contains 15 residues. Germline values: CDR1 SGHTA, CDR2 FQGNSA. V lost 1 base and J lost 4, with 10 bases in between. The CDR3 bases are TGTGCCAGCAGCTTAGAAGGGACTTTTAATGAAAAACTGTTTTTT. Its translation: CASSLEGTFNEKLFF.

The chain uses TRBV7-2 and TRBJ2-5; no clear D. The CDR3 loop spans 12 amino acids. Germline CDR1 is SGHTA and CDR2 is FQGNSA. Trimming removed 1 base from V and 4 bases from J, with 4 bases in between. This CDR3 reads CASSLGRETQYF. CDR3 coding DNA: TGTGCCAGCAGCTTAGGGAGAGAGACCCAGTACTTC.